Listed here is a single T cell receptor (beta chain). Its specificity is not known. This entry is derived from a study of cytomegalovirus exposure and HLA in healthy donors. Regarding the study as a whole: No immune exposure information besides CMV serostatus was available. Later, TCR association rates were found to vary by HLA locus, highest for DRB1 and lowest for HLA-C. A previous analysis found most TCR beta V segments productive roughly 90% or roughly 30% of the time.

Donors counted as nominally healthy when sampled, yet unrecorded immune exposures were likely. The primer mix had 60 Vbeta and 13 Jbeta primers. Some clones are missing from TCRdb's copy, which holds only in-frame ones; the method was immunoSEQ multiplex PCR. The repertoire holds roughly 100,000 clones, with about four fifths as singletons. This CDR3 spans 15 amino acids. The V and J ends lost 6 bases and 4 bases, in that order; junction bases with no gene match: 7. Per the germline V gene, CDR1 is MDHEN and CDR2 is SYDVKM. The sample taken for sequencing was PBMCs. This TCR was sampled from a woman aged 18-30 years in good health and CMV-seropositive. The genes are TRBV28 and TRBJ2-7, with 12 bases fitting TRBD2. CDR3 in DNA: TGTGCCAGCAGCCCCCCTAGCGGGAGGGGTTACGAGCAGTACTTC. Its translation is CASSPPSGRGYEQYF.